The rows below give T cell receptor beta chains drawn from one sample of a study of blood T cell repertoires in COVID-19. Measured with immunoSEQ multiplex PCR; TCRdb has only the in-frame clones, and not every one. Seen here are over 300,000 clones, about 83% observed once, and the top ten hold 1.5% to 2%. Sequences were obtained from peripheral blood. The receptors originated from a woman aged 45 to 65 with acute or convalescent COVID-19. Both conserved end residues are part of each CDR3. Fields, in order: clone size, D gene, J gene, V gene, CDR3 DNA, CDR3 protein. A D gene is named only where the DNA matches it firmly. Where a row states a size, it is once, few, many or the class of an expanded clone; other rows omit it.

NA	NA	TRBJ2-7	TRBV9	TGTGCCAGCAGCTCCAGGGTGATCCCCTACGAGCAGTACTTC	CASSSRVIPYEQYF
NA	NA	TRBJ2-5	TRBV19	TGTGCCAGTAGTATAGCGTCCTTGGGGAGCTTCCAAGAGACCCAGTACTTC	CASSIASLGSFQETQYF
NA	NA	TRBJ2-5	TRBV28	TGTGCCAGCCAGGGTTTTGCACAAGAGACCCAGTACTTC	CASQGFAQETQYF
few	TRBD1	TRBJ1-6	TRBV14	TGTGCCAGCAGCCGGCAGGGGGTCGAACTGTGGAATTCACCCCTCCACTTT	CASSRQGVELWNSPLHF
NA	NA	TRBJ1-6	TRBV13	TGTGCCAGCACCAAAGGGGCGCGTGGTTATAATTCACCCCTCCACTTT	CASTKGARGYNSPLHF
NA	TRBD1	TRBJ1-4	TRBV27	TGTGCCAGCAGCCAGGACAGGGGGAAACTGTTTTTT	CASSQDRGKLFF
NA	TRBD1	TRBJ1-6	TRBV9	TGTGCCAGCAGCTCGACAGGGGGGAGCTCCTATAATTCACCCCTCCACTTT	CASSSTGGSSYNSPLHF
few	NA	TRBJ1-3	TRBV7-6	TGTGCCAGCAGCTTAGCGGAGGGAAACACCATATATTTT	CASSLAEGNTIYF
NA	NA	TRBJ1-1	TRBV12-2	TGTGCAAGTCGTCCCGCAGGGGATTTCACTGAAGCTTTCTTT	CASRPAGDFTEAFF
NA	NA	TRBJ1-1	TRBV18	TGTGCCAGCTCCCCCAGGGGGAACACTGAAGCTTTCTTT	CASSPRGNTEAFF